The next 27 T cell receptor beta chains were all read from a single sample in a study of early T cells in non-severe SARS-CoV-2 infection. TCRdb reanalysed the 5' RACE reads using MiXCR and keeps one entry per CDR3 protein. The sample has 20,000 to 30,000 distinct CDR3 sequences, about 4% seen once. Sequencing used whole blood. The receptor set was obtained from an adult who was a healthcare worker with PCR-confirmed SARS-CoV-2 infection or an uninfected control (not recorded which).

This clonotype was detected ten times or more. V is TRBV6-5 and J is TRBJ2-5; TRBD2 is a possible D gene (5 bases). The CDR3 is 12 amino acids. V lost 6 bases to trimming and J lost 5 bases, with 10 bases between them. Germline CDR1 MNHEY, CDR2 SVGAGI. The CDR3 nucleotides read TGTGCCAGCAGGCGAGGGAGCGAGACCCAGTACTTC. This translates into CASRRGSETQYF.

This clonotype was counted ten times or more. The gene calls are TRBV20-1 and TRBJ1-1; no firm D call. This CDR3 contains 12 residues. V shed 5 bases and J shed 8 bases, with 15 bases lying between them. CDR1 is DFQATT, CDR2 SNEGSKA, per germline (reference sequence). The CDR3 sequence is CSAGTMGREAFF. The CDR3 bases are TGCAGTGCTGGCACGATGGGCAGGGAAGCTTTCTTT.

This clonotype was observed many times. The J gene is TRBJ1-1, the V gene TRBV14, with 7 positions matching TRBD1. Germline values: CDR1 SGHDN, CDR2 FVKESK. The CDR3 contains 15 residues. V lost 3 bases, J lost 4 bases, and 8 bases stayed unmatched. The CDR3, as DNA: TGTGCCAGCAGCCAGACCAGGGGGAGGCCCACTGAAGCTTTCTTT. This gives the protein CASSQTRGRPTEAFF.

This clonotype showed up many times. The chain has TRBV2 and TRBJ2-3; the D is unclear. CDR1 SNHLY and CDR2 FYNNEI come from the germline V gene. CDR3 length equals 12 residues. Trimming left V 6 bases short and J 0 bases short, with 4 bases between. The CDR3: CASRGSTDTQYF. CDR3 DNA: TGTGCCAGCAGAGGTAGCACAGATACGCAGTATTTT.

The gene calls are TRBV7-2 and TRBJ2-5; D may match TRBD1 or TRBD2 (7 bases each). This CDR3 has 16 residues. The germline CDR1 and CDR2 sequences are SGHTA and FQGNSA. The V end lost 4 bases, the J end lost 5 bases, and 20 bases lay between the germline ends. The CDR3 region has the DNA TGTGCCAGCAGCTACCAGGGGGGGGGCGCGGGCGAGACCCAGTACTTC. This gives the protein CASSYQGGGAGETQYF.

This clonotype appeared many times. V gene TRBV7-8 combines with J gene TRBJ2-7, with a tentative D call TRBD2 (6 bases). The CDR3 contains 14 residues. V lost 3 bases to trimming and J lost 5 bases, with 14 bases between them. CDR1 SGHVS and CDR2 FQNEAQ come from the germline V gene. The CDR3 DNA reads TGTGCCAGCAGCTTTGGGACTGATACTCACGAGCAGTACTTC. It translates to CASSFGTDTHEQYF. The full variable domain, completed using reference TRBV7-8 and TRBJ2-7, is GAGVSQSPRYKVAKRGQDVALRCDPISGHVSLFWYQQALGQGPEFLTYFQNEAQLDKSGLPSDRFFAERPEGSVSTLKIQRTQQEDSAVYLCASSFGTDTHEQYFGPGTRLTVT.

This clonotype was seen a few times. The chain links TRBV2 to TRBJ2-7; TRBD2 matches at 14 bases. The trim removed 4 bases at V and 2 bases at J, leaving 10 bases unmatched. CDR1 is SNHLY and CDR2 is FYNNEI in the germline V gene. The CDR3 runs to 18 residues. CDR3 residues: CASSAGTSGSTATYEQYF. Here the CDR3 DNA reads TGTGCCAGCAGTGCAGGGACTAGCGGGAGTACGGCGACCTACGAGCAGTACTTC.

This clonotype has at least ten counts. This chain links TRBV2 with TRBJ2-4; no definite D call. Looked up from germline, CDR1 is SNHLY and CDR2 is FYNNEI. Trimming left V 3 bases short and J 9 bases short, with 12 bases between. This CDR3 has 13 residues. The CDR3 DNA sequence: TGTGCCAGCAGTGACTCCTCCTGGGGCATTCAGTACTTC. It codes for CASSDSSWGIQYF.

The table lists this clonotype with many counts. CDR3 in DNA: TGCAGTGCTAGAGAGCCCTTTACAGGGAGTGGGTACGAGCAGTACTTC. Translation gives CSAREPFTGSGYEQYF. V gene TRBV20-1 combines with J gene TRBJ2-7; D possibly corresponds to TRBD1 (6 bases). The CDR3 has 16 amino acids. Germline V CDR1 and CDR2: DFQATT, SNEGSKA (reference sequence). V dropped 0 bases and J dropped 4 bases, with 19 bases sitting between them.

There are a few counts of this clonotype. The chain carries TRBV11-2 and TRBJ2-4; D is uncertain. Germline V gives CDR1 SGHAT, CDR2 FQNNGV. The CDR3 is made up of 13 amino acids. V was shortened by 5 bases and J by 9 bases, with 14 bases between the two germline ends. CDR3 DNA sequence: TGTGCCAGCAGCCCGACCTTGAAGGCCATTCAGTACTTC. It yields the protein CASSPTLKAIQYF.

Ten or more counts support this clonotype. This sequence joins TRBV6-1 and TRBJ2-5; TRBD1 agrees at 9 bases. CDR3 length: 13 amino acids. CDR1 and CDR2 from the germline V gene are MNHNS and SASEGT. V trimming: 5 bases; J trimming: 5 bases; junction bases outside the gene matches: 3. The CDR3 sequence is CASSLGQGETQYF. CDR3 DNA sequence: TGTGCCAGCAGTTTAGGACAGGGGGAGACCCAGTACTTC.

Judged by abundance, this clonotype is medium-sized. DNA of the CDR3: TGTGCCAGCAGCTTACAGGGGTGGGAGCAGTACTTC. Protein sequence: CASSLQGWEQYF. V usage is TRBV11-2 and J usage is TRBJ2-7; D might be TRBD1 (6 bases). Germline lookup yields CDR1 SGHAT and CDR2 FQNNGV. This CDR3 comprises 12 residues. Trimming took 2 bases from V and 7 from J, leaving 9 bases between them.

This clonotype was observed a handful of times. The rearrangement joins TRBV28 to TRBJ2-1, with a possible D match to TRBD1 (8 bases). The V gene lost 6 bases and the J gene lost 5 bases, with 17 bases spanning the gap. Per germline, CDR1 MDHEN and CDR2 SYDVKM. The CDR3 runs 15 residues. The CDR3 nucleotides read TGTGCCAGCAGCCCCGGGGGGACAGGCAACAATGAGCAGTTCTTC. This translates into CASSPGGTGNNEQFF. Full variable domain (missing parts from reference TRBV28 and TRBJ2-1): DVKVTQSSRYLVKRTGEKVFLECVQDMDHENMFWYRQDPGLGLRLIYFSYDVKMKEKGDIPEGYSVSREKKERFSLILESASTNQTSMYLCASSPGGTGNNEQFFGPGTRLTVL.

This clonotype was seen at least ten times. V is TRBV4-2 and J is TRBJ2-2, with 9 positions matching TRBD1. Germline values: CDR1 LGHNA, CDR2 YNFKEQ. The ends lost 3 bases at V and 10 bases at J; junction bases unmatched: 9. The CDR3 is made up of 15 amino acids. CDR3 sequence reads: CASSHQDRGMAELFF. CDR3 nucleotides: TGTGCCAGCAGCCACCAGGACAGGGGAATGGCGGAGCTGTTTTTT.

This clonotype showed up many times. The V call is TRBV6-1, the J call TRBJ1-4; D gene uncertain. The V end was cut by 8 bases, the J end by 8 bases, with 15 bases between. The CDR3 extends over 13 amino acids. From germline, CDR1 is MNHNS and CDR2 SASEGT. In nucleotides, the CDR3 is TGTGCCAGCGGCTCGCAAGGGTTCGAAAAACTGTTTTTT. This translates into CASGSQGFEKLFF.

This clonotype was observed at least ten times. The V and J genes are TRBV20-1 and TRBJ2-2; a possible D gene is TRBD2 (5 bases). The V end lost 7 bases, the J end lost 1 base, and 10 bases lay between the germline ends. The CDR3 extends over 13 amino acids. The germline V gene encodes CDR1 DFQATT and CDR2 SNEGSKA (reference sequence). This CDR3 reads CSGIGENTGELFF. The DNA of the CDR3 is TGCAGTGGGATCGGGGAGAACACCGGGGAGCTGTTTTTT.

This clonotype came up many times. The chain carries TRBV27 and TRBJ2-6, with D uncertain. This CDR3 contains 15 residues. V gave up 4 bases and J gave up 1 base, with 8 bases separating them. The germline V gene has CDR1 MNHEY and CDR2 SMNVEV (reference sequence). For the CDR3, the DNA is TGTGCCAGCAGTTCTCCACGGTCTGGGGCCAACGTCCTGACTTTC. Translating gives CASSSPRSGANVLTF. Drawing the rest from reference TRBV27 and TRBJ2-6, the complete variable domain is EAQVTQNPRYLITVTGKKLTVTCSQNMNHEYMSWYRQDPGLGLRQIYYSMNVEVTDKGDVPEGYKVSRKEKRNFPLILESPSPNQTSLYFCASSSPRSGANVLTFGAGSRLTVL.

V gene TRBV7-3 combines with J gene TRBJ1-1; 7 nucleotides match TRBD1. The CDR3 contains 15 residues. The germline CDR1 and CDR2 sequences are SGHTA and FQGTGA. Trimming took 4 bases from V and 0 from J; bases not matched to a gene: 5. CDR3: CASSSSTGMNTEAFF. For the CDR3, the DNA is TGTGCCAGCAGCTCATCGACAGGGATGAACACTGAAGCTTTCTTT.

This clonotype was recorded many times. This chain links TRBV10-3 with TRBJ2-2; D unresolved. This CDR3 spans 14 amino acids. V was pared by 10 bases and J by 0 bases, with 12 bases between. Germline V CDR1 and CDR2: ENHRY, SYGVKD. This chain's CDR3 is CATKPESNTGELFF. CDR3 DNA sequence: TGTGCCACCAAGCCAGAATCGAACACCGGGGAGCTGTTTTTT.

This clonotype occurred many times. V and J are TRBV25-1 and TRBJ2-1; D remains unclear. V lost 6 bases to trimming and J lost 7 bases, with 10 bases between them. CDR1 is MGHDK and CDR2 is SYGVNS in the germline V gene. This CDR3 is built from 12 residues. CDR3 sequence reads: CASSPRRNEQFF. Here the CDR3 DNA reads TGTGCCAGCAGCCCCCGGCGGAATGAGCAGTTCTTC.

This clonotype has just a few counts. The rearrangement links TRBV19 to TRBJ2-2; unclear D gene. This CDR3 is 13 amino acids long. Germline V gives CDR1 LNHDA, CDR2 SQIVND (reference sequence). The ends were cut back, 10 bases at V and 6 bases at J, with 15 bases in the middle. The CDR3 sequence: CATRWGRPGELFF. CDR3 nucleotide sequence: TGTGCCACCCGATGGGGTCGTCCCGGGGAGCTGTTTTTT.

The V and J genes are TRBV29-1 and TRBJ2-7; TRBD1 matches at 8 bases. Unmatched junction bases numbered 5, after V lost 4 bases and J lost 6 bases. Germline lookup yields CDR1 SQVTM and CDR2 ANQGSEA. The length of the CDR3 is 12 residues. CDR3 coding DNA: TGCAGCGTTGTCGGACAGGGATCCGAGCAGTACTTC. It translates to CSVVGQGSEQYF.

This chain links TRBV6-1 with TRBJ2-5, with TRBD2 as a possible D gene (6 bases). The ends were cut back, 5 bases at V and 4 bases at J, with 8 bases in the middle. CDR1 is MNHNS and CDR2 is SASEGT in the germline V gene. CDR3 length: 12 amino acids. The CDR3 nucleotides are TGTGCCAGCAGTCGGGAGTCAGAGACCCAGTACTTC. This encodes CASSRESETQYF.

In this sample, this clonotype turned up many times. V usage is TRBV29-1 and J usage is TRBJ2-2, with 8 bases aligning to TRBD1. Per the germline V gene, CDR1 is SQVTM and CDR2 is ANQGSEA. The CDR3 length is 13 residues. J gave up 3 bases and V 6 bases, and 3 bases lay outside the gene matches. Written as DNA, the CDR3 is TGCAGCGTAGGGACAGGTTACACCGGGGAGCTGTTTTTT. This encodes CSVGTGYTGELFF.

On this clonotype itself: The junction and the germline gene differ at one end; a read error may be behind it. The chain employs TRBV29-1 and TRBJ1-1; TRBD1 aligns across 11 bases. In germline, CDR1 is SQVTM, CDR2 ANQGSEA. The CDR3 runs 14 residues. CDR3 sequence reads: CSVVDRGLGTEAYF. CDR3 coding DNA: TGCAGCGTTGTGGACAGGGGGCTGGGCACTGAAGCTTACTTT. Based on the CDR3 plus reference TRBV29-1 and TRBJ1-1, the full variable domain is SAVISQKPSRDICQRGTSLTIQCQVDSQVTMMFWYRQQPGQSLTLIATANQGSEATYESGFVIDKFPISRPNLTFSTLTVSNMSPEDSSIYLCSVVDRGLGTEAYFGQGTRLTVV.

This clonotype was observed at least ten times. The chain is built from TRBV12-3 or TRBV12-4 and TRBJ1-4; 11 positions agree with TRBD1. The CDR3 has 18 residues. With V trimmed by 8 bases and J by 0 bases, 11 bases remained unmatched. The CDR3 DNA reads TGTGCCAGCCAGAGTGGACAGGGGGCCTTTGCAACTAATGAAAAACTGTTTTTT. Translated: CASQSGQGAFATNEKLFF.

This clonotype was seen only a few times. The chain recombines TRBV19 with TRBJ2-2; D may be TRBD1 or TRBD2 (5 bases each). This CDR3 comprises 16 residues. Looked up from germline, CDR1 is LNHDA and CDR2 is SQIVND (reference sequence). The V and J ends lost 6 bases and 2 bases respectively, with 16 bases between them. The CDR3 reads CASSTGAYLNTGELFF. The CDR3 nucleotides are TGTGCCAGTAGCACCGGGGCCTACCTTAACACCGGGGAGCTGTTTTTT.